This T cell receptor beta chain stems from a study of cytomegalovirus exposure and HLA in healthy donors. TCRdb keeps only in-frame clones here, not all; method: immunoSEQ multiplex PCR. The sample contains more than 140,000 clones, about 89% of which appear only once. The study, taken as a whole, reports: In vitro confirmation showed a few CMV-associated chains to be CMV antigen specific.

Worth noting for this clone: What it binds is unknown.

Trimming removed 0 bases from V and 2 bases from J; junction bases left unmatched: 4. Germline V CDR1 and CDR2: SGHRS, YFSETQ. This CDR3 spans 15 amino acids. This chain connects TRBV5-1 to TRBJ1-1, with TRBD1 identical over 7 bases. The receptor was isolated from a woman aged 18-29 years in good health and CMV-seropositive. The sequenced sample was PBMCs. CDR3 nucleotide sequence: TGCGCCAGCAGCTTGGGGGGACAGCTCAACACTGAAGCTTTCTTT. This sequence encodes CASSLGGQLNTEAFF.